One and the same sample provided the 25 T cell receptor beta chains below, sequenced in a study of cytomegalovirus exposure and HLA in healthy donors. Primers: 60 Vbeta forward and 13 Jbeta reverse. Repertoires were generated with immunoSEQ multiplex PCR, while TCRdb's copy carries only in-frame clones and drops some. The repertoire includes about 150,000 clones, roughly 79% of them detected once, and around 3% sits in the top ten. The sample comprised PBMCs. The receptors here all came from a woman in her forties or fifties in good health and CMV-seropositive.

The V gene is TRBV29-1, the J gene TRBJ2-2; tentatively, D is TRBD1 (5 bases). Germline V CDR1 and CDR2: SQVTM, ANQGSEA. Trimming stripped 5 bases from V and 5 bases from J, with 15 bases between. This CDR3 spans 14 amino acids. This CDR3 reads CSVRQGQQTGELFF. The DNA for the CDR3 is TGCAGCGTTCGCCAGGGCCAACAAACCGGGGAGCTGTTTTTT.

This chain connects TRBV2 to TRBJ2-4; TRBD2 is a possible D gene (6 bases). Germline V gene data show CDR1 as SNHLY and CDR2 as FYNNEI. V was cut by 4 bases and J by 0 bases, with 7 bases left in between. The CDR3 covers 14 residues. Here the CDR3 DNA reads TGTGCCAGCAGTGGGGGGGTAGCCAAAAACATTCAGTACTTC. It encodes CASSGGVAKNIQYF.

The rearrangement uses TRBV19 and TRBJ1-6; 7 bases match TRBD1. The CDR3 spans 15 residues. Losses at the gene ends were 5 bases for V and 9 bases for J; bases not matched to a gene: 10. Germline assignment: CDR1 LNHDA and CDR2 SQIVND (reference sequence). CDR3 DNA sequence: TGTGCCAGTAGTCCACGACAGGGAAGTGGTTCACCCCTCCACTTT. Translation: CASSPRQGSGSPLHF.

V gene TRBV11-3 combines with J gene TRBJ1-1; TRBD1 might be the D (6 bases). The CDR3 contains 15 residues. With 4 bases removed from V and 3 bases from J, the gap between germline ends came to 15 bases. CDR1 is SGHNT and CDR2 is YENEEA in the germline V gene. CDR3 sequence reads: CASSSPRHRDTEAFF. In DNA form, the CDR3 reads TGTGCCAGCAGCTCCCCGCGTCACAGGGACACTGAAGCTTTCTTT.

This sequence joins TRBV5-1 and TRBJ2-1; D unclear. The CDR3 runs to 14 residues. The germline CDR1 and CDR2 sequences are SGHRS and YFSETQ. The V and J ends lost 0 bases and 0 bases respectively, with 4 bases between them. CDR3 nucleotides: TGCGCCAGCAGCTTGGAGCCCTCCTACAATGAGCAGTTCTTC. Amino acid sequence: CASSLEPSYNEQFF.

The V call is TRBV7-2, the J call TRBJ2-3, with 8 bases that match TRBD1. V shed 5 bases, J shed 4 bases, and the junction held 5 bases outside the gene matches. The CDR3 runs 14 residues. Germline assignment: CDR1 SGHTA and CDR2 FQGNSA. The CDR3 DNA follows: TGTGCCAGCAGCCCCGGACAGGGCCCAGATACGCAGTATTTT. It is translated as CASSPGQGPDTQYF.

J is TRBJ2-1 and V is TRBV2, with D possibly TRBD1 on 5 matching bases. Germline CDR1 SNHLY, CDR2 FYNNEI. V shed 3 bases and J shed 9 bases, with 15 bases lying between them. The CDR3 is 14 residues long. The CDR3 sequence: CASSETAGQFEQFF. Written as DNA, the CDR3 is TGTGCCAGCAGTGAGACAGCCGGACAATTTGAGCAGTTCTTC.

The chain has TRBV4-3 and TRBJ2-1, with 8 bases that match TRBD2. CDR1 is LGHNA, CDR2 YSLEER, per germline. The CDR3 consists of 17 residues. V lost 1 base to trimming and J lost 6 bases; unmatched junction nucleotides: 11. Here the CDR3 reads CASSQGGRGGQVNEQFF. The CDR3 nucleotides are TGCGCCAGCAGCCAAGGGGGTCGGGGGGGCCAAGTCAATGAGCAGTTCTTC.

This rearrangement joins TRBV7-2 to TRBJ1-2; D not certain. The CDR3 consists of 15 residues. V was shortened by 1 base and J by 1 base, with 10 bases between the two germline ends. CDR1 SGHTA and CDR2 FQGNSA come from the germline V gene. The CDR3: CASSLGLVVNYGYTF. CDR3 in DNA: TGTGCCAGCAGCTTAGGACTGGTCGTTAACTATGGCTACACCTTC.

V and J are TRBV21-1 and TRBJ1-3; the table's D call, TRBD1, has no DNA check behind it. TRBV21-1 is a recognized pseudogene. The CDR3 has 14 residues. CDR3 nucleotides: TGTGCCAGCAGCATTCCAGGCTCTGGAAACACCATATATTTT. Encoded protein: CASSIPGSGNTIYF.

The chain is built from TRBV6-5 and TRBJ2-1; 8 bases agree with TRBD1. The CDR3 runs to 15 residues. After removal of 6 bases from V and 9 bases from J, the junction contained 13 bases not matched to a gene. Germline values: CDR1 MNHEY, CDR2 SVGAGI. For the CDR3, the DNA is TGTGCCAGCAGAGGTACCGGGACAGGACACAGTGAGCAGTTCTTC. Translation: CASRGTGTGHSEQFF.

This clone is a singleton in its sample. Additional DNA sequences in this sample encode the identical CDR3. The rearrangement joins TRBV5-6 to TRBJ1-2; no clear D. V was trimmed by 1 base and J by 1 base, leaving 11 bases between them. The CDR3 is 15 amino acids. Germline lookup yields CDR1 SGHDT and CDR2 YYEEEE. The CDR3 here is CASSLQSVFNYGYTF. As DNA, the CDR3 is TGTGCCAGCAGCTTGCAGAGCGTCTTTAACTATGGCTACACCTTC.

The chain couples TRBV7-2 to TRBJ2-5; D is uncertain. The length of the CDR3 is 16 residues. Trimming took 1 base from V and 2 from J, leaving 14 bases between them. Germline CDR1 and CDR2: SGHTA and FQGNSA. The CDR3: CASSLGPSAGQETQYF. CDR3 DNA sequence: TGTGCCAGCAGCTTAGGCCCCTCCGCAGGTCAAGAGACCCAGTACTTC.

The chain links TRBV2 to TRBJ1-5, with 12 bases that match TRBD1. CDR3 length: 15 amino acids. The V segment lost 8 bases and the J segment 6 bases; nucleotides outside the gene matches: 8. The germline gives CDR1 SNHLY, CDR2 FYNNEI. CDR3 bases: TGTGCCAGCGCCCGGGACAGGGGGCTTGGTCAGCCCCAGCATTTT. Amino acids: CASARDRGLGQPQHF.

This chain joins TRBV7-2 and TRBJ2-2; 11 bases match TRBD1. From germline, CDR1 is SGHTA and CDR2 FQGNSA. This CDR3 comprises 14 residues. V was clipped by 9 bases and J by 5 bases; unmatched bases: 5. The CDR3 DNA reads TGTGCCAGTTGGGACAGGGGGGATACCGGGGAGCTGTTTTTT. It yields the protein CASWDRGDTGELFF.

The sample holds one count of this clone. CDR3 sequence reads: CASSDPSGSSYEQYF. The CDR3 nucleotides are TGTGCCAGCAGTGACCCTAGCGGGAGCTCCTACGAGCAGTACTTC. The chain combines TRBV28 with TRBJ2-7; 10 bases fit TRBD2. Germline assignment: CDR1 MDHEN and CDR2 SYDVKM. The junction had 4 bases not matched to a gene; V was cut back by 5 bases and J by 0 bases. The CDR3 loop spans 15 amino acids.

As for this clone: The sample holds other DNA sequences that translate to the same CDR3. The chain carries TRBV9 and TRBJ2-1; possibly TRBD1 for D (7 bases). Per germline, CDR1 SGDLS and CDR2 YYNGEE. The CDR3 covers 15 residues. Trimming took 2 bases from V and 0 from J, leaving 9 bases between them. DNA for the CDR3: TGTGCCAGCAGCGTGGAGGGGGCCTCCTACAATGAGCAGTTCTTC. Residues: CASSVEGASYNEQFF.

The chain links TRBV27 to TRBJ1-1; D is uncertain. CDR1 MNHEY and CDR2 SMNVEV come from the germline V gene (reference sequence). V lost 3 bases to trimming and J lost 3 bases, with 11 bases between them. This CDR3 region has 14 residues. The CDR3: CASSFDYQDTEAFF. The CDR3 nucleotides read TGTGCCAGCAGTTTTGACTACCAAGACACTGAAGCTTTCTTT.

The gene calls are TRBV11-2 and TRBJ2-2; D is unresolved. From germline, CDR1 is SGHAT and CDR2 FQNNGV. Trimming left V 0 bases short and J 5 bases short, with 4 bases between. CDR3 length: 13 residues. CDR3 sequence (DNA): TGTGCCAGCAGCTTAGAGCGGACCGGGGAGCTGTTTTTT. It yields the protein CASSLERTGELFF. The complete variable domain, with remaining parts taken from reference TRBV11-2 and TRBJ2-2, reads EAGVAQSPRYKIIEKRQSVAFWCNPISGHATLYWYQQILGQGPKLLIQFQNNGVVDDSQLPKDRFSAERLKGVDSTLKIQPAKLEDSAVYLCASSLERTGELFFGEGSRLTVL.

The CDR3, as DNA: TGTGCCAGCGTGCCCCCCGGAGGCTACGAGCAGTACTTC. Translated: CASVPPGGYEQYF. The chain uses TRBV6-5 and TRBJ2-7; D perhaps matches TRBD2 (5 bases). Trimming cost V 8 bases and J 3 bases, with 14 bases left between them. Germline CDR1 reads MNHEY; CDR2 reads SVGAGI. The CDR3 consists of 13 residues.

This clone has more than one count but fewer than ten. This sequence joins TRBV13 and TRBJ2-7, with D possibly TRBD1 on 6 matching bases. There are 18 residues in the CDR3. V was trimmed by 5 bases and J by 0 bases, leaving 23 bases between them. The germline V gene encodes CDR1 PRHDT and CDR2 FYEKMQ (reference sequence). The CDR3 DNA sequence: TGTGCCAGCAGCCTAACATCCTTCGGGACAAGGAGCTCCTACGAGCAGTACTTC. It yields the protein CASSLTSFGTRSSYEQYF. Supplemented by reference TRBV13 and TRBJ2-7, the full variable domain reads AAGVIQSPRHLIKEKRETATLKCYPIPRHDTVYWYQQGPGQDPQFLISFYEKMQSDKGSIPDRFSAQQFSDYHSELNMSSLELGDSALYFCASSLTSFGTRSSYEQYFGPGTRLTVT.

The CDR3 loop reads CASSKGQMNTEAFF. Here the CDR3 DNA reads TGTGCCAGTAGTAAGGGACAGATGAACACTGAAGCTTTCTTT. The rearrangement links TRBV19 to TRBJ1-1; 7 bases match TRBD1. CDR1 LNHDA and CDR2 SQIVND come from the germline V gene (reference sequence). This CDR3 comprises 14 residues. With V trimmed by 4 bases and J by 0 bases, 2 bases remained unmatched. Filled out from reference TRBV19 and TRBJ1-1, the complete variable domain reads DGGITQSPKYLFRKEGQNVTLSCEQNLNHDAMYWYRQDPGQGLRLIYYSQIVNDFQKGDIAEGYSVSREKKESFPLTVTSAQKNPTAFYLCASSKGQMNTEAFFGQGTRLTVV.

The chain joins TRBV28 to TRBJ1-1, with TRBD1 as a possible D gene (6 bases). The CDR3 has 17 residues. Germline CDR1 is MDHEN and CDR2 is SYDVKM. V was trimmed by 3 bases and J by 4 bases, leaving 21 bases between them. CDR3 DNA sequence: TGTGCCAGCAGTTTCTCCGCCGGGACAAGGTTGGGCACTGAAGCTTTCTTT. It specifies CASSFSAGTRLGTEAFF.

V usage is TRBV9 and J usage is TRBJ2-5, with 7 bases fitting TRBD1. CDR3 length equals 15 residues. Germline lookup yields CDR1 SGDLS and CDR2 YYNGEE. J was trimmed by 5 bases and V by 3 bases; bases with no gene match: 10. CDR3 region: CASSAKGAGVETQYF. In DNA form, the CDR3 reads TGTGCCAGCAGCGCAAAGGGGGCCGGTGTGGAGACCCAGTACTTC.

This clone was counted a single time. V and J are TRBV15 and TRBJ1-5; 7 positions match TRBD1. V lost 1 base and J lost 4; bases outside the gene matches: 4. The CDR3 spans 15 residues. Per germline, CDR1 LNHNV and CDR2 YYDKDF (reference sequence). The CDR3 spells CATSRGQGLNQPQHF. The CDR3 DNA sequence: TGTGCCACCAGCAGAGGACAGGGATTAAATCAGCCCCAGCATTTT.